This record covers a single T cell receptor beta chain. The antigen remains undetermined. This entry comes from a study of post-analysis software for immune sequencing data. Each TCR beta cDNA library carried unique molecular identifiers. TCRdb recomputed calls from the PCR reads with MiXCR, one row per CDR3 protein. The sample yields 700,000 to 900,000 distinct CDR3 sequences, around 45% seen once. The V segment lost 5 bases and the J segment 0 bases; nucleotides outside the gene matches: 12. The CDR3 contains 18 residues. Germline assignment: CDR1 SGHTA and CDR2 FQGNSA. Study results and limitations: Versus controls, multiple sclerosis patients showed significantly lower diversity (normalized Chao1). Patients had higher frequencies than controls of about five TRBV segments, including TRBV5-6, TRBV5-1 and TRBV20-1.

Sequenced input: blood. The chain joins TRBV7-2 to TRBJ1-5, with TRBD1 matching 8 bases. The TCR comes from a girl aged 5-17 years with multiple sclerosis. The CDR3 DNA is TGTGCCAGCAGCCAGTACGCAGGGGGCTTGGGTAGCAATCAGCCCCAGCATTTT. Its translation is CASSQYAGGLGSNQPQHF.